This is a list of T cell receptor beta chains from one sample in a study of cytomegalovirus exposure and HLA in healthy donors. Generated by immunoSEQ multiplex PCR, the TCRdb table keeps only in-frame clones and is missing some. This sample yields roughly 110,000 clones, of which about 74% are seen a single time; 14% belongs to the top ten. The material sequenced was PBMCs. These receptors were taken from a woman aged 35 to 49 in good health and CMV-seropositive. CDR3s include the opening cysteine and the closing phenylalanine or tryptophan. Clone size, where shown, is once, few, many, or a class for clones that have expanded.

abundance | v_gene | CDR3aa
- | TRBV27 | CASSLSQGTYEQYF
- | TRBV18 | CASSPTTGDTEAFF
- | TRBV5-8 | CASSPSSGTGLENYGYTF
- | TRBV7-6 | CASSLIQGSMDEQFF
- | TRBV5-6 | CASSFPEGLEGETQYF
- | TRBV19 | CASSPGQGVKRDTEAFF
- | TRBV7-2 | CASKGDRVNYEQYF
- | TRBV19 | CASSIGGATEAFF
medium-sized | TRBV6-5 | CASSFRTSDTDTQYF
- | TRBV6-5 | CASNRDRSSYEQYF
- | TRBV6-1 | CASSEGIPVGGHPNEQFF
- | TRBV30 | CAWDGTGYLSNYGYTF
few | TRBV6-5 | CASRLDRGVNGYTF
few | TRBV6-5 | CASSYTRIQETQYF
- | TRBV6-6 | CASNIAGGLNEQFF
- | TRBV7-9 | CASSSPGLADHEQYF
- | TRBV2 | CASMIGVQETQYF
- | TRBV10-3 | CAIRSGTGNYGYTF
- | TRBV7-8 | CASSLAPRNNEQFF
once | TRBV4-3 | CASSPSSGTGYEQYF
- | TRBV2 | CASSPRGTYNSPLHF
few | TRBV27 | CASSPPLGSGSPLHF
- | TRBV4-1 | CASSQRTGGDYGYTF
few | TRBV11-1 | CASSPRLGAGETQYF
few | TRBV7-6 | CASSLAGTSNNEQFF
- | TRBV30 | CAWSVGTGAYEQYF
- | TRBV6-1 | CASSQGGTDDYQETQYF
- | TRBV4-3 | CASSQAPLDSYNEQFF
- | TRBV7-2 | CASKAGGGSSPLHF
- | TRBV10-2 | CASSESLAGGYNEQFF
- | TRBV11-2 | CASSPDTAYEQYF
- | TRBV19 | CASSIQGTGVTEAFF
- | TRBV27 | CASSPPQGTQYF
- | TRBV5-5 | CASSWGPEETQYF
few | TRBV2 | CASSGGPDGNQPQHF
- | TRBV2 | CASSERTGGEAFF
- | TRBV6-5 | CASSQQASGNTIYF
- | TRBV30 | CAWSSGTGVGYTF
- | TRBV4-1 | CASSQDGYTGEQYF
- | TRBV2 | CASSEGQGARDEQYF
- | TRBV6-5 | CASSASWASSYEQYF
- | TRBV6-6 | CASTRDRVNTEAFF
once | TRBV19 | CASSIVPGEGYNEQFF
- | TRBV19 | CASTATGSTEAFF
once | TRBV27 | CASRAQGVTEAFF
once | TRBV21-1 | CASSKPPFRDRGSCFGYTF
- | TRBV27 | CASSPFPGYEQYF
- | TRBV7-2 | CASGLAGGLADTQYF
- | TRBV5-4 | CATGGEEDYEQYF
- | TRBV11-2 | CASSSPTGLETQYF